Listed below are T cell receptor beta chains from one sample, sequenced in a study of T cell clones after liver transplantation. Repertoires were generated with immunoSEQ multiplex PCR, while TCRdb's copy carries only in-frame clones and drops some. The sample shows 15,000 or so clones, more than 70% of them seen only once. Sequencing used CD8+ T cells from blood, obtained around 48 months after liver transplant. These receptors all stem from a human patient who received a liver transplant. Some T cells may arise from the graft donor. Each CDR3 is given with its conserved first and last residue. D genes are given only for firm matches. Size is stated for part of the rows, as once, few or many counts, or as a class when the clone is expanded.

TRBJ2-1	-	TRBD1	TRBV10-1	CASSERTGWNEQFF	TGCGCCAGCAGTGAGAGGACAGGGTGGAATGAGCAGTTCTTC
TRBJ2-7	-	-	TRBV29-1	CSVRGLYYEQYF	TGCAGCGTTCGGGGTCTGTACTACGAGCAGTACTTC
TRBJ2-7	-	TRBD2	TRBV6-5	CASSYSREGGLYEQYF	TGTGCCAGCAGTTACTCGAGAGAGGGAGGGCTCTACGAGCAGTACTTC
TRBJ2-7	once	-	TRBV30	CAWRNTYLYEQYF	TGTGCCTGGAGGAATACGTATCTCTACGAGCAGTACTTC
TRBJ2-1	-	-	TRBV5-6	CASSLRGTEQFF	TGTGCCAGCAGCTTGAGGGGGACTGAGCAGTTCTTC
TRBJ1-4	-	-	TRBV4-1	CASSQEASGREKLFF	TGCGCCAGCAGCCAAGAAGCGTCAGGGAGAGAAAAACTGTTTTTT
TRBJ2-1	-	TRBD1	TRBV4-2	CASSQDQQGASYNEQFF	TGTGCCAGCAGCCAAGATCAACAGGGGGCGTCCTACAATGAGCAGTTCTTC
TRBJ1-1	-	-	TRBV7-3	CASSSGGTEAFF	TGTGCCAGCAGCTCCGGAGGGACTGAAGCTTTCTTT
TRBJ1-1	-	-	TRBV7-9	CASSLMRSTEAFF	TGTGCCAGCAGCTTAATGAGGAGCACTGAAGCTTTCTTT
TRBJ2-7	-	TRBD1	TRBV4-1	CASSQRQGANNEQYF	TGCGCCAGCAGCCAGCGACAGGGGGCAAACAACGAGCAGTACTTC
TRBJ2-3	-	-	TRBV27	CASSFQGYADTQYF	TGTGCCAGCAGTTTCCAGGGGTACGCAGATACGCAGTATTTT
TRBJ2-7	-	-	TRBV13	CASSSVVSSYEQYF	TGTGCCAGCAGCAGTGTAGTTAGCTCCTACGAGCAGTACTTC
TRBJ2-3	-	TRBD2	TRBV7-9	CASSSRSGTSTDTQYF	TGTGCCAGCAGCTCCCGTAGCGGGACTAGCACAGATACGCAGTATTTT
TRBJ2-1	few	-	TRBV9	CASSVGTGSGTNNEQFF	TGTGCCAGCAGCGTAGGTACAGGGAGTGGGACAAACAATGAGCAGTTCTTC
TRBJ2-3	-	-	TRBV11-2	CASSLEPGFRTDTQYF	TGTGCCAGCAGCTTAGAGCCTGGGTTCCGGACAGATACGCAGTATTTT
TRBJ1-1	-	TRBD1	TRBV28	CASSPLTGWDRNTEAFF	TGTGCCAGCAGTCCGTTGACCGGCTGGGACAGGAACACTGAAGCTTTCTTT
TRBJ2-3	-	-	TRBV29-1	CSVAGTSTDTQYF	TGCAGCGTTGCCGGTACTAGCACAGATACGCAGTATTTT
TRBJ2-1	few	-	TRBV6-4	CASSDSSTGGKYEQFF	TGTGCCAGCAGTGACTCGAGTACAGGAGGAAAGTATGAGCAGTTCTTC
TRBJ1-6	few	-	TRBV6-5	CASSYSSYNSPLHF	TGTGCCAGCAGCTATAGCTCCTATAATTCACCCCTCCACTTT
TRBJ2-7	-	-	TRBV11-1	CASSPSLNYEQYF	TGTGCCAGCAGCCCGAGCCTCAACTACGAGCAGTACTTC
TRBJ2-7	-	-	TRBV28	CASSLATGLLTYEQYF	TGTGCCAGCAGTTTGGCAACAGGGTTGCTAACCTACGAGCAGTACTTC
TRBJ1-6	-	TRBD1	TRBV7-9	CASGTGGNSPLHF	TGTGCCAGCGGGACAGGGGGCAATTCACCCCTCCACTTT
TRBJ2-3	-	-	TRBV13	CASSLALDGTQYF	TGTGCCAGCAGCTTAGCTCTCGACGGTACGCAGTATTTT
TRBJ2-5	-	-	TRBV9	CASSADGGTVETQYF	TGTGCCAGCAGCGCGGATGGTGGGACGGTGGAGACCCAGTACTTC
TRBJ2-7	-	TRBD1	TRBV4-1	CASSPGGGTGSYEQYF	TGCGCCAGCAGCCCCGGAGGCGGGACAGGCTCCTACGAGCAGTACTTC
TRBJ2-2	-	-	TRBV5-1	CASSTNTGELFF	TGCGCCAGCAGCACCAACACCGGGGAGCTGTTTTTT
TRBJ2-3	-	-	TRBV5-4	CASRLWGGSTDTQYF	TGTGCCAGCAGGTTGTGGGGCGGGAGCACAGATACGCAGTATTTT
TRBJ1-1	-	-	TRBV6-6	CASSRTENTEAFF	TGTGCCAGCAGCAGGACAGAGAACACTGAAGCTTTCTTT
TRBJ2-3	-	-	TRBV6-4	CASSDSGIPRQYF	TGTGCCAGCAGTGACTCGGGAATCCCTCGGCAGTATTTT
TRBJ1-3	-	-	TRBV28	CASSSRVAFRSGNTIYF	TGTGCCAGCAGTTCTCGGGTGGCCTTCAGGTCTGGAAACACCATATATTTT
TRBJ2-1	once	TRBD2	TRBV5-4	CASSPPEILADYNEQFF	TGTGCCAGCAGCCCTCCTGAAATACTAGCGGACTACAATGAGCAGTTCTTC
TRBJ2-7	-	-	TRBV27	CASRAGYEQYF	TGTGCCAGCAGGGCCGGCTACGAGCAGTACTTC
TRBJ2-7	-	TRBD1	TRBV4-1	CASSPGQDYEQYF	TGCGCCAGCAGCCCGGGACAGGACTACGAGCAGTACTTC